This T cell receptor beta chain was found in a study of blood T cell repertoires in COVID-19. For the study at large: COVID-19 samples, acute and convalescent, were from the United States, Italy and Spain.

The V gene's germline CDR1 is GTSNPN and CDR2 SVGIG (reference sequence). The CDR3 is 14 amino acids. V was clipped by 1 base and J by 4 bases; unmatched bases: 1. Data came from immunoSEQ multiplex PCR; TCRdb stores just in-frame clones and leaves some out. The sample has roughly 200,000 clones, 80% to 90% seen once. Patients of the Seattle cohort, enrolled during active infection, were followed longitudinally. The chain links TRBV30 to TRBJ1-5; 10 bases are shared with TRBD1. This TCR was sampled from a woman older than 75 with COVID-19, enrolled during active disease. The source material was peripheral blood. The CDR3 DNA follows: TGTGCCTGGAGTGCGGGACAGGGGAATCAGCCCCAGCATTTT. Encoded protein: CAWSAGQGNQPQHF.